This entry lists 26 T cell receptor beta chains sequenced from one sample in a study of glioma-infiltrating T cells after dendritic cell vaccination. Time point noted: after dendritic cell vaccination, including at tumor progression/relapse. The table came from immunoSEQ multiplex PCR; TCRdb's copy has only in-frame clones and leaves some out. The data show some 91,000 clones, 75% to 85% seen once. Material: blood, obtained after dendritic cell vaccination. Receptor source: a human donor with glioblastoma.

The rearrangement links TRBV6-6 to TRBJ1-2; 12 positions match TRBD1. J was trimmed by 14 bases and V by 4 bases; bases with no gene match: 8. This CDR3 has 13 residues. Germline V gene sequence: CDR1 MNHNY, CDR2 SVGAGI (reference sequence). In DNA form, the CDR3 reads TGTGCCAGCAGTTGGGGGACAGGGGGCTCGGCAACCTTC. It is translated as CASSWGTGGSATF.

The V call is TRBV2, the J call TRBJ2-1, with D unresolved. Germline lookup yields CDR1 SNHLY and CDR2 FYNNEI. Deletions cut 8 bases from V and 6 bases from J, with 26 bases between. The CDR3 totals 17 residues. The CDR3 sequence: CASGLRPKANGPNEQFF. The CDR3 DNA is TGTGCCAGCGGGCTCAGACCAAAGGCTAATGGGCCCAATGAGCAGTTCTTC.

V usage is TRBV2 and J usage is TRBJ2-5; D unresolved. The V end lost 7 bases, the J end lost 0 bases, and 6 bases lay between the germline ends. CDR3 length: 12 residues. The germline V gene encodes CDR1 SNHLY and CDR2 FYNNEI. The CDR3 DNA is TGTGCCAGCAATCCGTACCAAGAGACCCAGTACTTC. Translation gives CASNPYQETQYF.

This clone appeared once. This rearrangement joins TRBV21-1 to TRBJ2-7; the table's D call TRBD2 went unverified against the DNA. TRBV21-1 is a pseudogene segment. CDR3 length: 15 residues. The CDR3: CASSKAPGSSYEQYF. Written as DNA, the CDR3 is TGTGCCAGCAGCAAAGCCCCGGGGAGCTCCTACGAGCAGTACTTC.

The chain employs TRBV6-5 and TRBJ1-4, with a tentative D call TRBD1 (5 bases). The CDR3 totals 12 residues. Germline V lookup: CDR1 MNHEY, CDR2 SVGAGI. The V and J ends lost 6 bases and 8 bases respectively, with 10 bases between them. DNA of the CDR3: TGTGCCAGCAGGTCCCGGGGGGAAAAACTGTTTTTT. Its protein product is CASRSRGEKLFF.

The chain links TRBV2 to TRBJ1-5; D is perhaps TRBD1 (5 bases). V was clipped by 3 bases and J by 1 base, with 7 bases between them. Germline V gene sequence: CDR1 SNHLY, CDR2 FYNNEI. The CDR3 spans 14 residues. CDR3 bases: TGTGCCAGCAGTGACAGGGTGAGCAATCAGCCCCAGCATTTT. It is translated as CASSDRVSNQPQHF.

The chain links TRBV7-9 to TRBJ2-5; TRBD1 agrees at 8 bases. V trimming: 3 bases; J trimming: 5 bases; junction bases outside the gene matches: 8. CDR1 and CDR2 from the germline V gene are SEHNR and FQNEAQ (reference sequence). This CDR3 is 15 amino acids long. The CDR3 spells CASSFAAGGRETQYF. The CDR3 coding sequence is TGTGCCAGCAGCTTCGCCGCAGGGGGCCGGGAGACCCAGTACTTC.

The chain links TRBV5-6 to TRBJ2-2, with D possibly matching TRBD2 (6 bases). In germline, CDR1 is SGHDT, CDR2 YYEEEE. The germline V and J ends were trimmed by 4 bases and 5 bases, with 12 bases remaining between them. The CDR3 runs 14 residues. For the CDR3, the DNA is TGTGCCAGCAGCACAAAGGCGGGAACCGGGGAGCTGTTTTTT. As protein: CASSTKAGTGELFF.

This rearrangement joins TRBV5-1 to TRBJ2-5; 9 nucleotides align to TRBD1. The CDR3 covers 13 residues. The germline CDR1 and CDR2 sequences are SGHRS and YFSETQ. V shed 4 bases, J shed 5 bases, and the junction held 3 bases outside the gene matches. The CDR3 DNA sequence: TGCGCCAGCAGCCCCGACAGGGGGGAGACCCAGTACTTC. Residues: CASSPDRGETQYF.

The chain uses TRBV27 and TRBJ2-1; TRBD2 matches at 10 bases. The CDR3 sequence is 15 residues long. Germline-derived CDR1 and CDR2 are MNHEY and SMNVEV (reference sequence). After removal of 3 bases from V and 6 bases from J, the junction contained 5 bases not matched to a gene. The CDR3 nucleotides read TGTGCCAGCAGTTTTAGCGGGGGGACCCGCAATGAGCAGTTCTTC. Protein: CASSFSGGTRNEQFF.

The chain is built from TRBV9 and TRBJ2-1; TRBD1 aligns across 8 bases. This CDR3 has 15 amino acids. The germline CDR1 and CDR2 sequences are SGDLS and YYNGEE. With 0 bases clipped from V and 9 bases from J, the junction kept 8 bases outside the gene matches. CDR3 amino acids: CASSVAGQGATEQFF. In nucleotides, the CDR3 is TGTGCCAGCAGCGTAGCTGGGCAGGGGGCAACTGAGCAGTTCTTC.

The CDR3 loop is CASGSGGWTEAFF. CDR3 nucleotides: TGTGCCAGCGGATCAGGGGGCTGGACTGAAGCTTTCTTT. V is TRBV6-5 and J is TRBJ1-1, with 8 bases aligning to TRBD1. Trimming took 8 bases from V and 5 from J; bases not matched to a gene: 7. CDR3 size: 13 residues. CDR1 is MNHEY and CDR2 is SVGAGI in the germline V gene.

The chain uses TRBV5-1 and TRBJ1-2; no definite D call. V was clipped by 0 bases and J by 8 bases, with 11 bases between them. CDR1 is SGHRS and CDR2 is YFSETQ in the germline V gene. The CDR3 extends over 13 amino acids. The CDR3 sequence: CASSLGQESGYTF. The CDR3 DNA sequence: TGCGCCAGCAGCTTGGGCCAGGAATCCGGCTACACCTTC. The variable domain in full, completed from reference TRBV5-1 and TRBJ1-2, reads KAGVTQTPRYLIKTRGQQVTLSCSPISGHRSVSWYQQTPGQGLQFLFEYFSETQRNKGNFPGRFSGRQFSNSRSEMNVSTLELGDSALYLCASSLGQESGYTFGSGTRLTVV.

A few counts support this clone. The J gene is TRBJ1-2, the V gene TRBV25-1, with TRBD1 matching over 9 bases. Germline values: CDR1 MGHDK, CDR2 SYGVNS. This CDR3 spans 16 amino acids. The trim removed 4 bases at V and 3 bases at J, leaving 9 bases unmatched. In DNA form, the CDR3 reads TGTGCCAGCAGTGCTGGTGGCTGGACAGGGGACTATGGCTACACCTTC. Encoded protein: CASSAGGWTGDYGYTF.

CDR3 sequence: CASSFTGGAMNTEAFF. In DNA form, the CDR3 reads TGTGCCAGCAGCTTTACAGGGGGCGCGATGAACACTGAAGCTTTCTTT. This chain links TRBV7-9 with TRBJ1-1, with 9 bases that match TRBD1. This CDR3 region has 16 residues. Germline values: CDR1 SEHNR, CDR2 FQNEAQ (reference sequence). V was pared by 3 bases and J by 0 bases, with 5 bases of the junction left unmatched.

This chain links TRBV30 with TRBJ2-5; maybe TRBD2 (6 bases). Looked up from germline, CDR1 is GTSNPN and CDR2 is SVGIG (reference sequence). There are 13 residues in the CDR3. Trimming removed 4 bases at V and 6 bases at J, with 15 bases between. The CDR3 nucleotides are TGTGCCTGGATCGATGGGCTAGCGAAGACCCAGTACTTC. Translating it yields CAWIDGLAKTQYF.

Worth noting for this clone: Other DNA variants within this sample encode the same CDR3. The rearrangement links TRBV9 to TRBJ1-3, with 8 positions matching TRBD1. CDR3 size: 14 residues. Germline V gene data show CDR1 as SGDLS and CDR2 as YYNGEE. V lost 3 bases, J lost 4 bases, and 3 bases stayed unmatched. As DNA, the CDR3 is TGTGCCAGCAGCGCAGGGGGCGCGGGAAACACCATATATTTT. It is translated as CASSAGGAGNTIYF. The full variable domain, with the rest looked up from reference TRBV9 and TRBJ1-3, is DSGVTQTPKHLITATGQRVTLRCSPRSGDLSVYWYQQSLDQGLQFLIQYYNGEERAKGNILERFSAQQFPDLHSELNLSSLELGDSALYFCASSAGGAGNTIYFGEGSWLTVV.

CDR3 residues: CASSHAVGQANTGELFF. In DNA form, the CDR3 reads TGCGCCAGCAGCCACGCCGTGGGCCAGGCGAACACCGGGGAGCTGTTTTTT. The chain combines TRBV4-1 with TRBJ2-2; D ambiguous. The CDR3 spans 17 residues. CDR1 and CDR2 (germline): MGHRA, YSYEKL. V lost 3 bases to trimming and J lost 0 bases, with 14 bases between them.

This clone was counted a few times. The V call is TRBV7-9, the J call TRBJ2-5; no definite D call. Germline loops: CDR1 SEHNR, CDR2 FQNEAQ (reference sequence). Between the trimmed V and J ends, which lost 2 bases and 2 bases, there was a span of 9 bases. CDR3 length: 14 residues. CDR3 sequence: CASSLRPTQETQYF. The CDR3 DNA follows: TGTGCCAGCAGCTTACGACCGACACAAGAGACCCAGTACTTC.

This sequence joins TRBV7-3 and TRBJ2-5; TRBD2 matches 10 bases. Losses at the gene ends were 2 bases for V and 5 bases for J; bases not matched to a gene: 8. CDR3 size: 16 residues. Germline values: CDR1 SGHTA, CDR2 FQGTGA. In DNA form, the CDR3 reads TGTGCCAGCAGCTTAGGATCTAGCGGGAGTTTCGAGACCCAGTACTTC. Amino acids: CASSLGSSGSFETQYF.

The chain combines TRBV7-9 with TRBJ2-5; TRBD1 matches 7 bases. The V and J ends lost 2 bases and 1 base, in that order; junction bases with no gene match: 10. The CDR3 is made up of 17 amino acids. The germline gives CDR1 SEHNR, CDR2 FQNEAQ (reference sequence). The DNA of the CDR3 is TGTGCCAGCAGCTTACCCCACTCAGGGGGTATCCAAGAGACCCAGTACTTC. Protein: CASSLPHSGGIQETQYF.

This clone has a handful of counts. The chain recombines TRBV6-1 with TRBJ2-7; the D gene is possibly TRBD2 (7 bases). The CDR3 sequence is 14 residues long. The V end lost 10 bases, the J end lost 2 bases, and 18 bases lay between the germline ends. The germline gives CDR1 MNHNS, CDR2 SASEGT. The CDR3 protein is CAILSAGAAYEQYF. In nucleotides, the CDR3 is TGTGCCATCCTCTCGGCGGGGGCCGCCTACGAGCAGTACTTC.

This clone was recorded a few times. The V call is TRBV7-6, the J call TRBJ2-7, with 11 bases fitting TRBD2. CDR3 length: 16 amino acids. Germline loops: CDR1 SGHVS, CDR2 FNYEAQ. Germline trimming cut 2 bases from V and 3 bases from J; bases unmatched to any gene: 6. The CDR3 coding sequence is TGTGCCAGCAGCTTACCGTTCGGGACTAGCGGCTACGAGCAGTACGTC. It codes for CASSLPFGTSGYEQYV.

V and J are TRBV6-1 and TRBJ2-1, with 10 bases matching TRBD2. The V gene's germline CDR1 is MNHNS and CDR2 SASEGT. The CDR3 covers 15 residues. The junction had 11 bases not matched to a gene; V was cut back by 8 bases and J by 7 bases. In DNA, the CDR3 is TGTGCCAGCGCGACTAGCGGGCTAGGGGGGAATGAGCAGTTCTTC. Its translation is CASATSGLGGNEQFF.

CDR3 region: CASSATSGGPDTQYF. The CDR3 DNA is TGTGCCAGCAGTGCGACTAGCGGGGGGCCAGATACGCAGTATTTT. The rearrangement links TRBV6-4 to TRBJ2-3; 13 bases fit TRBD2. This CDR3 comprises 15 residues. V shed 4 bases and J 4 bases; nucleotides not matched to a gene: 2. The germline V gene has CDR1 MRHNA and CDR2 SNTAGT.

CDR3 in amino acids: CASSLQGVYGYTF. The DNA of the CDR3 is TGTGCCAGCAGCCTACAGGGGGTCTATGGCTACACCTTC. V gene TRBV7-6 combines with J gene TRBJ1-2, with 8 bases identical to TRBD1. CDR3 size: 13 residues. Germline-derived CDR1 and CDR2 are SGHVS and FNYEAQ. V lost 5 bases to trimming and J lost 4 bases; unmatched junction nucleotides: 3.